This TCR beta chain was identified in a study of T cells in Graves' hyperthyroidism and ophthalmopathy. Findings and caveats of the study: Ophthalmopathy was separated from stable hyperthyroidism by a 13 V-J model.

The V gene's germline CDR1 is SGHAT and CDR2 FQNNGV. Trimming at V came to 5 bases and at J to 2 bases, leaving 4 bases not matched to a gene. The CDR3 has 14 residues. The table lists this clonotype with many counts. Its target is unknown. Patients aged 18 to 65 with hyperthyroidism were newly diagnosed, with duration under 2 months. Fresh peripheral blood, about 10 ml of it, supplied the PBMCs. The TCR beta CDR3 regions underwent amplification using RNA transcripts as the source. When the TCR CDR3 underwent first-round RT-PCR, the HTBI primer set was used. Each CDR3 protein is one row after TCRdb ran MiXCR on the multiplex PCR reads. The sample lists approximately 710,000 distinct CDR3 sequences, 15% to 20% occurring once.

J is TRBJ2-7 and V is TRBV11-2; TRBD1 matches at 9 bases. The sequenced material came from blood. The receptor's source is a man aged 45-65 years with Graves' hyperthyroidism. The CDR3 bases are TGTGCCAGCAGCCGGGGGACAGGGACCTACGAGCAGTACTTC. Protein product: CASSRGTGTYEQYF.